Following are 26 T cell receptor beta chains from one sample sequenced in a study of CD8 T cells in ankylosing spondylitis. TCRdb reprocessed the 5' RACE reads via MiXCR and lists one record per CDR3 protein. The data show more than 650,000 distinct CDR3 sequences, approximately 12% seen once. Study-wide points: In ankylosing spondylitis blood, a motif of roughly 8 highly homologous TCR beta variants appeared characteristic.

Their recognized antigens are unknown. What was sequenced was blood, either unsorted or a sorted T cell fraction (not recorded which). These receptors were collected from a male donor with ankylosing spondylitis.

This clonotype was counted between two and nine times. The V gene is TRBV13, the J gene TRBJ1-1, with D maybe TRBD1 (5 bases). CDR1 is PRHDT and CDR2 is FYEKMQ in the germline V gene (reference sequence). Trimming cost V 8 bases and J 2 bases, with 12 bases left between them. The CDR3 has 13 amino acids. This CDR3 reads CASGQGGNTEAFF. In DNA, the CDR3 is TGTGCCAGCGGCCAGGGCGGAAACACTGAAGCTTTCTTT.

The rearrangement uses TRBV5-1 and TRBJ2-7; no definite D call. The CDR3 is 15 amino acids. The germline V gene encodes CDR1 SGHRS and CDR2 YFSETQ. Trimming pared 5 bases from V and 7 bases from J, leaving 22 bases between. The CDR3 DNA sequence: TGCGCCAGCAGTTCAATTGGAGTACTTCGGTGGGAGCAGTACTTC. Amino acid sequence: CASSSIGVLRWEQYF.

This clonotype has a handful of counts. This chain joins TRBV4-3 and TRBJ2-3; D remains ambiguous. CDR1 is LGHNA, CDR2 YSLEER, per germline. The CDR3 runs 15 residues. Trimming removed 4 bases from V and 2 bases from J, with 13 bases in between. For the CDR3, the DNA is TGCGCCAGCAGCCCTGCCGTCCCTAACACAGATACGCAGTATTTT. Its translation is CASSPAVPNTDTQYF.

This chain connects TRBV9 to TRBJ2-2; the D is unclear. The germline CDR1 and CDR2 sequences are SGDLS and YYNGEE. CDR3 length: 16 residues. V shed 0 bases and J shed 4 bases, with 13 bases lying between them. The CDR3 here is CASSVVGFGSTGELFF. CDR3 coding DNA: TGTGCCAGCAGCGTAGTAGGGTTTGGATCCACCGGGGAGCTGTTTTTT.

This clonotype was picked up many times. The chain uses TRBV4-3 and TRBJ2-2; D is uncertain. The CDR3 extends over 14 amino acids. Between the trimmed V and J ends, which lost 1 base and 2 bases, there was a span of 5 bases. Germline V gene lookup returns CDR1 LGHNA and CDR2 YSLEER. DNA for the CDR3: TGCGCCAGCAGCCAAGTGGACAACACCGGGGAGCTGTTTTTT. Amino acid sequence: CASSQVDNTGELFF.

This clonotype has at least ten counts. This chain uses TRBV29-1 with TRBJ1-3, with D unresolved. There are 14 residues in the CDR3. Trimming left V 3 bases short and J 0 bases short, with 9 bases between. Germline V CDR1 and CDR2: SQVTM, ANQGSEA. As DNA, the CDR3 is TGCAGCGTTGAGGGCAGAAACTCTGGAAACACCATATATTTT. It yields the protein CSVEGRNSGNTIYF.

DNA of the CDR3: TGCGCCAGCAGCTTGGCTGGACAGGGGGTGTCAGAGACCCAGTACTTC. It is translated as CASSLAGQGVSETQYF. The chain employs TRBV5-1 and TRBJ2-5; 10 bases are shared with TRBD1. Trimming cost V 0 bases and J 4 bases; bases outside gene matches: 6. The CDR3 is made up of 16 amino acids. Germline V gene lookup returns CDR1 SGHRS and CDR2 YFSETQ.

There are a few counts of this clonotype. This chain joins TRBV20-1 and TRBJ1-2; D gene ambiguous. The CDR3 covers 15 residues. The V and J ends lost 0 bases and 4 bases respectively, with 15 bases between them. Germline lookup yields CDR1 DFQATT and CDR2 SNEGSKA (reference sequence). This chain's CDR3 is CSARDQLGFGYGYTF. CDR3 coding DNA: TGCAGTGCTAGAGATCAGTTGGGTTTCGGCTATGGCTACACCTTC.

This clonotype showed up just a few times. V is TRBV15 and J is TRBJ2-3; TRBD2 aligns across 10 bases. Germline loops: CDR1 LNHNV, CDR2 YYDKDF (reference sequence). The V segment lost 2 bases and the J segment 5 bases; nucleotides outside the gene matches: 10. CDR3 length: 17 amino acids. The DNA of the CDR3 is TGTGCCACCAGCAGATCCCCTAGCGGGGGTCTCAAAGATACGCAGTATTTT. Translation: CATSRSPSGGLKDTQYF.

This clonotype was seen more than once but under ten times. The CDR3 region has the DNA TGCGCCAGCGGGGGGGCCACGTACAATGAGCAGTTCTTC. It encodes CASGGATYNEQFF. The genes are TRBV5-1 and TRBJ2-1, with TRBD2 as a possible D gene (7 bases). Germline V CDR1 and CDR2: SGHRS, YFSETQ. There are 13 residues in the CDR3. Trimming took off 7 bases at V and 4 bases at J, with 12 bases between the two ends.

This clonotype was observed a few times. This chain connects TRBV20-1 to TRBJ1-5, with D unclear. With 3 bases removed from V and 4 bases from J, the gap between germline ends came to 7 bases. CDR3 length: 12 amino acids. Germline V lookup: CDR1 DFQATT, CDR2 SNEGSKA (reference sequence). This CDR3 is CSASNNNQPQHF. Written as DNA, the CDR3 is TGCAGTGCTAGCAATAATAATCAGCCCCAGCATTTT.

The rearrangement uses TRBV5-1 and TRBJ2-5; TRBD1 agrees at 8 bases. After removal of 4 bases from V and 4 bases from J, the junction contained 12 bases not matched to a gene. The CDR3 has 16 amino acids. In germline, CDR1 is SGHRS, CDR2 YFSETQ. The CDR3 reads CASSLGGQGWGETQYF. In DNA, the CDR3 is TGCGCCAGCAGCCTAGGAGGACAGGGTTGGGGAGAGACCCAGTACTTC.

The table lists this clonotype with a few counts. The chain joins TRBV7-2 to TRBJ2-3, with TRBD1 matching over 7 bases. CDR3 length: 14 amino acids. From germline, CDR1 is SGHTA and CDR2 FQGNSA. Trimming at V came to 6 bases and at J to 1 base, leaving 4 bases not matched to a gene. This chain's CDR3 is CASRDDRGTDTQYF. CDR3 in DNA: TGTGCCAGCAGAGACGACAGGGGCACAGATACGCAGTATTTT.

The chain carries TRBV20-1 and TRBJ1-2; maybe TRBD1 (5 bases). Trimming removed 6 bases at V and 3 bases at J, with 11 bases between. The CDR3 is 12 amino acids. Germline values: CDR1 DFQATT, CDR2 SNEGSKA (reference sequence). The CDR3 DNA is TGCAGTGCGGGGGAGGGAGACTATGGCTACACCTTC. Its protein is CSAGEGDYGYTF.

The chain recombines TRBV6-1 with TRBJ1-5; the D is unclear. The CDR3 sequence is 15 residues long. CDR1 and CDR2 (germline): MNHNS, SASEGT. Trimming removed 6 bases from V and 4 bases from J, with 16 bases in between. The CDR3 reads CASSPLNRDNQPQHF. CDR3 DNA: TGTGCCAGCAGCCCCCTAAACCGAGATAATCAGCCCCAGCATTTT.

The rearrangement uses TRBV30 and TRBJ1-2; D gene uncertain. CDR3 length: 13 residues. The V end lost 2 bases, the J end lost 4 bases, and 11 bases lay between the germline ends. Germline V CDR1 and CDR2: GTSNPN, SVGIG (reference sequence). CDR3 nucleotide sequence: TGTGCCTGGAGTCCCACGAAGGGCTATGGCTACACCTTC. Residues: CAWSPTKGYGYTF.

This clonotype was recorded at least ten times. CDR3 amino acids: CASRLNRLHASNTEAFF. CDR3 nucleotide sequence: TGTGCCAGCAGATTAAACAGGTTACACGCATCGAACACTGAAGCTTTCTTT. V usage is TRBV12-3 or TRBV12-4 and J usage is TRBJ1-1, with D maybe TRBD1 (5 bases). V was trimmed by 6 bases and J by 1 base, leaving 21 bases between them. The CDR3 extends over 17 amino acids.

This clonotype was seen more than once but under ten times. The V call is TRBV6-1, the J call TRBJ2-7; 8 positions agree with TRBD1. The CDR3 extends over 14 amino acids. V lost 6 bases and J lost 4; bases outside the gene matches: 8. CDR1 and CDR2 (germline): MNHNS, SASEGT. CDR3 loop: CASSLGQAMYEQYF. For the CDR3, the DNA is TGTGCCAGCAGCCTGGGACAGGCTATGTACGAGCAGTACTTC.

Only a few counts were recorded for this clonotype. The rearrangement uses TRBV29-1 and TRBJ2-2; D unclear. This CDR3 spans 12 amino acids. Between the trimmed V and J ends, which lost 2 bases and 8 bases, there was a span of 9 bases. From germline, CDR1 is SQVTM and CDR2 ANQGSEA. The CDR3 here is CSVELTRGELFF. The CDR3 DNA follows: TGCAGCGTTGAACTAACCAGGGGGGAGCTGTTTTTT.

This clonotype was seen only once. The rearrangement links TRBV5-1 to TRBJ2-7; tentative D call: TRBD2 (5 bases). Trimming took 3 bases from V and 0 from J, leaving 16 bases between them. CDR1 and CDR2 (germline): SGHRS, YFSETQ. The CDR3 has 16 residues. In DNA form, the CDR3 reads TGCGCCAGCAGCTCCAGCCCAGGTGGGAGCTCCTACGAGCAGTACTTC. The encoded protein is CASSSSPGGSSYEQYF. Looking up the rest from reference TRBV5-1 and TRBJ2-7 gives the full variable domain: KAGVTQTPRYLIKTRGQQVTLSCSPISGHRSVSWYQQTPGQGLQFLFEYFSETQRNKGNFPGRFSGRQFSNSRSEMNVSTLELGDSALYLCASSSSPGGSSYEQYFGPGTRLTVT.

Only a few counts were recorded for this clonotype. The chain has TRBV6-1 and TRBJ1-5; D not resolved. Germline-derived CDR1 and CDR2 are MNHNS and SASEGT. The V end lost 6 bases, the J end lost 0 bases, and 9 bases lay between the germline ends. The CDR3 sequence is 14 residues long. The CDR3 is CASRPWGSNQPQHF. CDR3 DNA: TGTGCCAGCAGGCCCTGGGGTAGCAATCAGCCCCAGCATTTT.

This clonotype was recorded a few times. This sequence joins TRBV5-3 and TRBJ2-4; D is possibly TRBD2 (6 bases). TRBV5-3 is an ORF; its function is uncertain. Between the trimmed V and J ends, which lost 5 bases and 0 bases, there was a span of 24 bases. The CDR3 is 19 amino acids. CDR3 amino acids: CARSGLVAETALAKNIQYF. The CDR3 DNA reads TGTGCCAGAAGTGGTTTAGTAGCGGAGACCGCACTAGCCAAAAACATTCAGTACTTC.

In its sample, this clonotype was seen many times. The J gene is TRBJ2-1, the V gene TRBV20-1; D is tentatively TRBD1 or TRBD2 (5 bases each). Germline loops: CDR1 DFQATT, CDR2 SNEGSKA (reference sequence). V lost 8 bases, J lost 0 bases, and 11 bases lay in between. The CDR3 is 13 amino acids. For the CDR3, the DNA is TGCAGTCTTGGGACCGCCTCCTACAATGAGCAGTTCTTC. Residues: CSLGTASYNEQFF.

This clonotype was observed many times. The chain employs TRBV20-1 and TRBJ1-5; D gene unclear. The germline V and J ends were trimmed by 3 bases and 2 bases, with 5 bases remaining between them. The CDR3 spans 12 residues. Germline assignment: CDR1 DFQATT and CDR2 SNEGSKA (reference sequence). In DNA form, the CDR3 reads TGCAGTGCTAGCCCGCGCAATCAGCCCCAGCATTTT. This gives the protein CSASPRNQPQHF.

This clonotype was seen a few times. The chain has TRBV2 and TRBJ2-7, with D uncertain. CDR3 size: 15 residues. Germline CDR1 is SNHLY and CDR2 is FYNNEI. V lost 2 bases and J lost 1, with 12 bases in between. CDR3 sequence reads: CASSESGVGSYEQYF. CDR3 nucleotides: TGTGCCAGCAGTGAAAGTGGTGTCGGTTCCTACGAGCAGTACTTC.

This clonotype was picked up many times. The chain employs TRBV20-1 and TRBJ2-5, with 8 positions matching TRBD2. CDR1 and CDR2 from the germline V gene are DFQATT and SNEGSKA (reference sequence). The J segment lost 6 bases and the V segment lost 6 bases, leaving 3 bases of the junction unmatched. The CDR3 runs 11 residues. CDR3 nucleotides: TGCAGTGCGACGGGGGGGAAGACCCAGTACTTC. Its translation: CSATGGKTQYF.